Presented here are 15 T cell receptor beta chains from one specimen sequenced in a study of T cells in Graves' hyperthyroidism and ophthalmopathy. TCR beta CDR3 sequences were amplified from RNA transcripts. The HTBI primer set drove a first-round RT-PCR of the TCR CDR3. TCRdb independently ran MiXCR on the multiplex PCR reads; one entry per CDR3 protein. The repertoire has hundreds of thousands of distinct CDR3 sequences, roughly 40% of them found once; the top ten carry roughly 8.3%. The material sequenced was blood. These receptors were taken from a young man with Graves' hyperthyroidism.

This clonotype was found many times. The genes are TRBV7-9 and TRBJ1-4; D not resolved. Germline values: CDR1 SEHNR, CDR2 FQNEAQ (reference sequence). Trimming cost V 1 base and J 5 bases, with 5 bases left between them. CDR3 length: 13 amino acids. CDR3 coding DNA: TGTGCCAGCAGCTTAGTTACGAATGAAAAACTGTTTTTT. Translation gives CASSLVTNEKLFF.

The rearrangement joins TRBV6-5 to TRBJ1-3, with D possibly matching TRBD1 (5 bases). Per the germline V gene, CDR1 is MNHEY and CDR2 is SVGAGI. CDR3 length equals 15 residues. V was cut by 6 bases and J by 4 bases, with 16 bases left in between. CDR3 nucleotides: TGTGCCAGCAGACCTGGGGCGCAGGGAGGAAACACCATATATTTT. Translating it yields CASRPGAQGGNTIYF.

V is TRBV7-2 and J is TRBJ2-7; 8 bases are shared with TRBD2. J gave up 7 bases and V 5 bases, and 10 bases lay outside the gene matches. CDR3 size: 14 residues. Germline CDR1 is SGHTA and CDR2 is FQGNSA. The CDR3 protein is CASSPGPGGGEQYF. DNA for the CDR3: TGTGCCAGCAGCCCCGGACCTGGCGGGGGGGAGCAGTACTTC. The full variable domain, completed using reference TRBV7-2 and TRBJ2-7, is GAGVSQSPSNKVTEKGKDVELRCDPISGHTALYWYRQSLGQGLEFLIYFQGNSAPDKSGLPSDRFSAERTGGSVSTLTIQRTQQEDSAVYLCASSPGPGGGEQYFGPGTRLTVT.

This chain links TRBV20-1 with TRBJ1-5; no definite D call. Germline values: CDR1 DFQATT, CDR2 SNEGSKA (reference sequence). The CDR3 length is 13 residues. The V end was cut by 1 base, the J end by 1 base, with 5 bases between. For the CDR3, the DNA is TGCAGTGCTAGAGCGGGAAGCAATCAGCCCCAGCATTTT. Amino acid sequence: CSARAGSNQPQHF.

A few counts support this clonotype. This sequence joins TRBV12-3 or TRBV12-4 and TRBJ1-2; the D gene is possibly TRBD1 (5 bases). Trimming cost V 6 bases and J 0 bases, with 14 bases left between them. There are 15 residues in the CDR3. As DNA, the CDR3 is TGTGCCAGCAGCCCTGGGGCAGTAGCTAACTATGGCTACACCTTC. It translates to CASSPGAVANYGYTF.

This clonotype appeared a few times. This chain uses TRBV7-4 with TRBJ2-5; 7 bases are shared with TRBD1. This CDR3 contains 15 residues. The V segment lost 5 bases and the J segment 4 bases; nucleotides outside the gene matches: 10. CDR1 is SGHVT, CDR2 SQSDAQ, per germline. The CDR3 reads CASSPPWTGGETQYF. The CDR3 coding sequence is TGTGCCAGCAGCCCCCCCTGGACAGGCGGAGAGACCCAGTACTTC.

This clonotype was picked up many times. The rearrangement uses TRBV20-1 and TRBJ1-6, with TRBD1 as a possible D gene (6 bases). Germline V gene sequence: CDR1 DFQATT, CDR2 SNEGSKA (reference sequence). The CDR3 extends over 13 amino acids. V lost 4 bases to trimming and J lost 7 bases, with 11 bases between them. In DNA, the CDR3 is TGCAGTGCTAATTACAGGGCAAATTCACCCCTCCACTTT. Amino acids: CSANYRANSPLHF.

The chain uses TRBV14 and TRBJ1-1, with a tentative D call TRBD1 (5 bases). In germline, CDR1 is SGHDN, CDR2 FVKESK. V was pared by 4 bases and J by 11 bases, with 17 bases between. The CDR3 covers 13 residues. CDR3: CASSPDMNTRAFF. CDR3 bases: TGTGCCAGCAGCCCGGACATGAATACCAGGGCTTTCTTT.

V and J are TRBV6-5 and TRBJ2-7; 10 bases are a match to TRBD2. With 6 bases clipped from V and 4 bases from J, the junction kept 9 bases outside the gene matches. Germline V lookup: CDR1 MNHEY, CDR2 SVGAGI. This CDR3 is built from 15 residues. Here the CDR3 reads CASSALRTSGYEQYF. In DNA form, the CDR3 reads TGTGCCAGCAGCGCCCTAAGGACTAGCGGTTACGAGCAGTACTTC.

There are a few counts of this clonotype. The junction departs from germline at one end; a sequencing error may be responsible. This chain's CDR3 is CASSFLTGGQPQHF. The CDR3 nucleotides are TGTGCCAGCAGTTTCTTGACAGGTGGTCAGCCCCAGCATTTT. The chain is built from TRBV10-3 and TRBJ1-5; possible D gene TRBD1, 6 bases. CDR1 is ENHRY and CDR2 is SYGVKD in the germline V gene. This CDR3 spans 14 amino acids.

This clonotype was observed at least ten times. This chain links TRBV2 with TRBJ1-5; 7 bases match TRBD1. The trim removed 4 bases at V and 5 bases at J, leaving 5 bases unmatched. The CDR3 sequence is 14 residues long. The germline gives CDR1 SNHLY, CDR2 FYNNEI. The DNA of the CDR3 is TGTGCCAGCAGTGGCCGACAGGGTTATCAGCCCCAGCATTTT. This gives the protein CASSGRQGYQPQHF.

This clonotype was seen repeatedly, ten times or more. The rearrangement links TRBV7-9 to TRBJ1-2; D uncertain. Germline-derived CDR1 and CDR2 are SEHNR and FQNEAQ (reference sequence). V dropped 2 bases and J dropped 4 bases, with 11 bases sitting between them. The CDR3 length is 14 residues. The CDR3 DNA sequence: TGTGCCAGCAGCTTATCCGCAGAAGCCTATGGCTACACCTTC. It specifies CASSLSAEAYGYTF.

V is TRBV19 and J is TRBJ1-5; D uncertain. Germline V gene sequence: CDR1 LNHDA, CDR2 SQIVND (reference sequence). Between the trimmed V and J ends, which lost 7 bases and 1 base, there was a span of 11 bases. This CDR3 has 14 residues. CDR3 nucleotide sequence: TGTGCCAGTAACTACAAGGGAAGCAATCAGCCCCAGCATTTT. It yields the protein CASNYKGSNQPQHF.

This chain joins TRBV2 and TRBJ2-2, with 10 bases matching TRBD2. CDR1 is SNHLY, CDR2 FYNNEI, per germline. J gave up 5 bases and V 11 bases, and 14 bases lay outside the gene matches. There are 16 residues in the CDR3. CDR3 sequence: CAVKEALAGATGELFF. For the CDR3, the DNA is TGTGCCGTAAAAGAGGCGCTAGCGGGAGCTACCGGGGAGCTGTTTTTT.

Ten or more counts support this clonotype. The chain carries TRBV7-9 and TRBJ2-5; TRBD2 matches 9 bases. After removal of 5 bases from V and 5 bases from J, the junction contained 6 bases not matched to a gene. The CDR3 length is 14 residues. The germline V gene encodes CDR1 SEHNR and CDR2 FQNEAQ (reference sequence). CDR3 sequence: CASSPLAGRETQYF. In nucleotides, the CDR3 is TGTGCCAGCAGCCCACTAGCGGGCCGGGAGACCCAGTACTTC. The full variable domain, rest sourced from reference TRBV7-9 and TRBJ2-5, is DTGVSQNPRHKITKRGQNVTFRCDPISEHNRLYWYRQTLGQGPEFLTYFQNEAQLEKSRLLSDRFSAERPKGSFSTLEIQRTEQGDSAMYLCASSPLAGRETQYFGPGTRLLVL.